This T cell receptor (beta chain) was captured by sequencing in a study of blood T cells in healthy people across ages (dated by TCRdb to between 2014 and 2017). About the full investigation: Template switching captured roughly one uniquely barcoded TCR beta cDNA molecule per two T cells in model experiments. The study analyzed two additional independent replicas of 1 million unique cDNA reads from the same blood draw for two donors, one aged 18 to 30 and one aged 80 or older. The study measured age-related changes in TCR beta repertoire diversity using deep sequencing normalized with unique cDNA molecular identifiers. Four age groups were formed from the donors: young (average about 17 years), middle-aged (less than 40), aged (about 62) and long-lived (less than 85). To avoid experimental bias, donors of different ages were randomly spread across the sequencing lanes. Broad study findings and their caveats: Since profiling was done on bulk unsorted PBMCs, naive and antigen-experienced compartments could not be conclusively compared. Observed TCR beta diversity per million T cells fell roughly linearly with age, and a significant reduction was already apparent by age around 40. Total diversity estimates from one million sequenced T cells were considered lower bounds and underestimates. The percentage of naive T cells measured by flow cytometry correlated strongly with observed TCR beta diversity. Donor CMV infection status was unknown, potentially confounding age-related changes in expanded clonotypes. Compared with the aged group, the long-lived group had more naive CD4+ T cells, fewer expanded clones and increased TCR diversity, a pattern suggesting age selection.

Systemically healthy Caucasian individuals from Russia, over 30 in total and aged about 6 to 100 years, were included as donors. Each donor gave ten milliliters of peripheral blood, collected into EDTA-treated Vacutainer tubes. Ficoll-Paque density-gradient centrifugation was used to isolate PBMCs, with at least 6 million per sample. Trizol reagent was used to extract total RNA from PBMCs, with at least 6 micrograms per sample. Naive CD45RAhigh/CD27high T cell percentages were measured by flow cytometry on a PBMC aliquot from every donor. Comment on this clonotype: Its antigen target is currently unknown. Base qualities are missing; no much larger clone stands one base away.

Receptor amplification or capture employed 5' RACE. This sample was sequenced with an Illumina HiSeq 2500. A second about 7 to 12 cycle PCR used a sample-barcoded 5' primer and a J-beta primer mix. A unique molecular identifier was introduced onto each TCR beta cDNA molecule by a template-switch 5' adaptor carrying 12 random nucleotides. At least 2.5 million CDR3-containing paired-end reads were obtained from each sample. First-strand cDNA was synthesized from all RNA with the Mint cDNA synthesis kit, primed by a TRBC-specific oligonucleotide. All cDNA was treated with uracil-DNA glycosylase and then went through a first 18-cycle PCR with the universal primers M1SS and BC2_uni_R. For the original study's pipeline: For normalization, 1 million high-quality reads, each with a distinct molecular identifier, were randomly selected from each sample. Reads sharing molecular identifiers were discarded rather than binned into consensus sequences. CDR3 identification, clonotype clustering and error correction used MiTCR with a Q25 quality threshold and the strictest error-elimination algorithm. Lower-bound total TCR beta diversity was estimated with a nonparametric unseen species model using Euler transformation. TCRdb's own reprocessing of the public reads used fastp at Q25 and MiXCR and kept productive beta chains. Rows with a matching CDR3 protein are joined into one entry that keeps the most common DNA and genes. The V and J calls, along with clone size, are taken from TCRdb and not from the paper's own processing. The sample contains fewer than 1,000,000 distinct CDR3 sequences, around 43% of them found a single time. The top ten constitute around 18% of the sample.

Taken from cysteine to phenylalanine, the CDR3 has 13 residues. The DNA shown is the 39-base CDR3, in frame from base 1. Trimming at the junction amounts to 1 base on V and 3 bases on J, and the germline ends lie 10 bases apart. CDR1 SQVTM and CDR2 ANQGSEA were looked up in the germline V gene. The TCR originated in a man in his sixties in good health. The sample taken for sequencing was blood. Recombination connected TRBV29-1 to TRBJ2-7; the D gene is possibly TRBD1 or TRBD2, with 6 bases matching each. Here is the DNA: TGCAGCGTTGAAGTCGGGGGCGTCTACGAGCAGTACTTC. Its protein is CSVEVGGVYEQYF.